This TCR beta chain emerged from a study of Ad26.COV2.S vaccination and SARS-CoV-2 variants (TCRdb year 2021). Concerning the study at large: TCRbeta repertoire sequencing was used to assess the specificity and breadth of SARS-CoV-2-reactive T cell receptors after Ad26.COV2.S vaccination. The TCR-sequenced set comprised about 32 samples: about 19 Ad26.COV2.S vaccine recipients, 5 placebo recipients and 8 SARS-CoV-2 convalescent individuals. Overall results and qualifications from the work: After vaccination, substantial breadth of spike-specific CD8+ and CD4+ T cell responses was reported. The authors noted that the TCR breadth and depth analyses may have underestimated total T cell responses. Compared with placebo recipients, Ad26.COV2.S recipients showed higher spike-specific TCR breadth (P = 0.0014). Vaccine and placebo recipients had comparable non-spike TCR breadth, which fits with the vaccine containing only spike.

With regard to this clone: No cognate antigen has been identified for it. Base quality data are lacking; no much larger clone is found one base away.

The time point label of this sample denotes: individuals recovered from natural SARS-CoV-2 infection. The immunoSEQ Assay was the method used to sequence TCRbeta CDR3 regions. After extraction, genomic DNA underwent amplification by bias-controlled multiplex PCR, followed by high-throughput sequencing. For the original study's pipeline: To quantify the absolute abundance of each unique TCRbeta CDR3 region, sequences were collapsed and filtered. T cell fraction was estimated by normalization of TCRbeta template counts to usable DNA, with usable DNA being measured through amplification of reference genes present in all nucleated cells. Repertoire TCRs were annotated as SARS-CoV-2-specific by exact matching of V gene, CDR3 amino acid sequence and J gene to a known reactive TCR set. The reference SARS-CoV-2 TCR set was obtained from MIRA and was filtered for enrichment in COVID-19-positive ImmuneCODE repertoires, whereby public or cross-reactive TCRs were removed. Using the MIRA antigens, annotated TCRs were further analysed by specific ORF or by position within an ORF. Breadth was defined as the number of annotated unique rearrangements divided by the total number of unique productive rearrangements, and depth was defined as the summed frequency of the annotated unique rearrangements. Two-sided Wilcoxon rank-sum tests were applied when comparing TCR breadth between groups. The table comes from immuneACCESS by way of TCRdb, which keeps in-frame sequences with V and J called. Part of the clones is missing from these tables; in studies checked, under half for an unresolved V gene and the rest for unknown reasons. The V and J calls and the clone size are those of that table, but D and trimming were determined from the DNA. Recorded for this sample are about 350,000 clones; about 91% of them occurred a single time. The ten biggest clones cover 3.9% of the sample.

The cysteine opens and the phenylalanine closes a CDR3 of 14 amino acids. The only DNA kept is the CDR3, 42 bases in frame from the first base. V drops 5 bases and J drops 0 bases, leaving 8 bases in between. CDR1 SEHNR and CDR2 FQNEAQ were looked up in the germline V gene (reference sequence). The clonotype comes from a human donor who had recovered from COVID-19. This chain is built from TRBV7-9 and TRBJ1-5; the D gene identity is not certain. The sequences come from peripheral blood, collected after recovery from COVID-19. The base sequence is TGTGCCAGCAGCCCACAGTCTAGCAATCAGCCCCAGCATTTT. The encoded protein is CASSPQSSNQPQHF.